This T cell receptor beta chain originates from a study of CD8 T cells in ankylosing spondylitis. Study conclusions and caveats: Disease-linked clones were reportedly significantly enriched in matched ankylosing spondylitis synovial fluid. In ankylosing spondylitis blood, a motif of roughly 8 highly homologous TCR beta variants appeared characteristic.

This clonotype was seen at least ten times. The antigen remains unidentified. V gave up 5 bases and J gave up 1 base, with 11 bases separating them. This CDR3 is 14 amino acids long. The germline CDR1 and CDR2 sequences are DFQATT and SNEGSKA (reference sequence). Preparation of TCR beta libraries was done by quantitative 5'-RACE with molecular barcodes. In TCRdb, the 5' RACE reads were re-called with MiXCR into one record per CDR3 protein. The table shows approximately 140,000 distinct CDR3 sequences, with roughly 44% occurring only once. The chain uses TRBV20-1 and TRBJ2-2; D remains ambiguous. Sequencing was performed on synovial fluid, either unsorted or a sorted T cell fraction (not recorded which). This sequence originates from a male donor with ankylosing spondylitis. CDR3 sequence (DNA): TGCAGTGCTCAGGACGGGTTGAACACCGGGGAGCTGTTTTTT. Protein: CSAQDGLNTGELFF.